This T cell receptor (beta chain) was documented in a study of blood T cells in healthy people across ages. Alongside a J-beta primer mix, a sample-barcoded 5' primer served in a second PCR lasting about 7 to 11 cycles. TCRdb called the 5' RACE reads again in MiXCR, with one record for every CDR3 protein. The data hold hundreds of thousands of distinct CDR3 sequences, with about 34% observed a single time. The ends were cut back, 0 bases at V and 7 bases at J, with 6 bases in the middle. The CDR3 is made up of 11 amino acids. Germline V gene lookup returns CDR1 DFQATT and CDR2 SNEGSKA (reference sequence).

Sequencing was carried out using blood. The sequence came from a woman of 80 years or more in good health. The chain is built from TRBV20-1 and TRBJ1-1; no reliable D call. CDR3 DNA sequence: TGCAGTGCTAGAGAACCCTTTGAAGCTTTCTTT. It encodes CSAREPFEAFF.